Each of the 8 T cell receptor beta chains below was sequenced from the same sample in a study of cytomegalovirus exposure and HLA in healthy donors. Use of 60 Vbeta and 13 Jbeta primers characterized the PCR. The table came from immunoSEQ multiplex PCR; TCRdb's copy has only in-frame clones and leaves some out. The profile covers 150,000 to 180,000 clones, with around 82% appearing a single time and around 6.6% taken by the ten largest. Sequenced sample: PBMCs. The source is a woman aged 45 to 65 in good health and CMV-seropositive.

This sequence joins TRBV7-2 and TRBJ1-2; D call uncertain. V dropped 4 bases and J dropped 6 bases, with 12 bases sitting between them. Germline CDR1 SGHTA, CDR2 FQGNSA. CDR3 length: 13 amino acids. The CDR3 region is CASSWREGNGYTF. The DNA of the CDR3 is TGTGCCAGCAGCTGGAGGGAAGGGAATGGCTACACCTTC.

The chain combines TRBV9 with TRBJ1-2; 10 bases agree with TRBD1. This CDR3 region has 13 residues. V lost 3 bases to trimming and J lost 6 bases; unmatched junction nucleotides: 2. Germline V gene sequence: CDR1 SGDLS, CDR2 YYNGEE. The CDR3 is CASSGQGADGYTF. The CDR3 DNA follows: TGTGCCAGCAGCGGACAGGGGGCTGATGGCTACACCTTC. The whole variable domain, filled in from reference TRBV9 and TRBJ1-2, reads DSGVTQTPKHLITATGQRVTLRCSPRSGDLSVYWYQQSLDQGLQFLIQYYNGEERAKGNILERFSAQQFPDLHSELNLSSLELGDSALYFCASSGQGADGYTFGSGTRLTVV.

The chain combines TRBV25-1 with TRBJ1-6; D unclear. The ends were cut back, 1 base at V and 7 bases at J, with 17 bases in the middle. Looked up from germline, CDR1 is MGHDK and CDR2 is SYGVNS. The length of the CDR3 is 17 residues. The CDR3 DNA sequence: TGTGCCAGCAGTGAATCGACCGGCGTAGGAGGGAATTCACCCCTCCACTTT. It encodes CASSESTGVGGNSPLHF. Filled out from reference TRBV25-1 and TRBJ1-6, the complete variable domain reads EADIYQTPRYLVIGTGKKITLECSQTMGHDKMYWYQQDPGMELHLIHYSYGVNSTEKGDLSSESTVSRIRTEHFPLTLESARPSHTSQYLCASSESTGVGGNSPLHFGNGTRLTVT.

This clone came up once. Written as DNA, the CDR3 is TGTGCCATCAGTCTCTCAGGGGCTGGGGCCAACGTCCTGACTTTC. Its protein is CAISLSGAGANVLTF. This chain links TRBV10-3 with TRBJ2-6, with a possible D match to TRBD1 (6 bases). The length of the CDR3 is 15 residues. V shed 5 bases and J shed 2 bases, with 10 bases lying between them. CDR1 and CDR2 (germline): ENHRY, SYGVKD.

The CDR3 sequence is CASSPGTKETQYF. In nucleotides, the CDR3 is TGTGCCAGCTCGCCAGGGACTAAAGAGACCCAGTACTTC. The chain couples TRBV18 to TRBJ2-5; 7 nucleotides match TRBD2. Trimming cost V 6 bases and J 3 bases; bases outside gene matches: 4. The CDR3 totals 13 residues. Germline CDR1 reads KGHSH; CDR2 reads LQKENI.

The rearrangement links TRBV2 to TRBJ2-1; TRBD2 aligns across 8 bases. This CDR3 spans 13 amino acids. With 11 bases clipped from V and 5 bases from J, the junction kept 8 bases outside the gene matches. Germline-derived CDR1 and CDR2 are SNHLY and FYNNEI. The CDR3 region has the DNA TGTGCCGCGAGAGCGGGGGCTGACAATGAGCAGTTCTTC. Its translation is CAARAGADNEQFF.

In DNA form, the CDR3 reads TGTGCCTGGAGTTATAGCGGTTACTACAATGAGCAGTTCTTC. Translated: CAWSYSGYYNEQFF. This sequence joins TRBV30 and TRBJ2-1, with D possibly TRBD2 on 6 matching bases. In germline, CDR1 is GTSNPN, CDR2 SVGIG (reference sequence). The germline V and J ends were trimmed by 2 bases and 3 bases, with 11 bases remaining between them. The CDR3 covers 14 residues.

The chain is built from TRBV4-1 and TRBJ2-7; D may be TRBD2 (5 bases). Trimming left V 0 bases short and J 1 base short, with 10 bases between. Germline CDR1 MGHRA, CDR2 YSYEKL. This CDR3 has 15 amino acids. CDR3 coding DNA: TGCGCCAGCAGCCAAGAAACTAGTCTTTCCTACGAGCAGTACTTC. The encoded protein is CASSQETSLSYEQYF.